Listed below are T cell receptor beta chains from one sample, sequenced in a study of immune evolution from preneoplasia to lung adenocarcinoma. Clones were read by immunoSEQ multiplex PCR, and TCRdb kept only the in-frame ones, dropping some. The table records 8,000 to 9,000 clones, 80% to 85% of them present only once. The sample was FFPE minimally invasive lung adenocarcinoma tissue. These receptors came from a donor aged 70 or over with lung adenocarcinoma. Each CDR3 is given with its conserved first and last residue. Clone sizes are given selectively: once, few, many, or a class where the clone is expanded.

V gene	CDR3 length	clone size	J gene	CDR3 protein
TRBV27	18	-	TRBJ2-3	CASSLWASGTGSTDTQYF
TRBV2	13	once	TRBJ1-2	CASRGMGTSGYTF
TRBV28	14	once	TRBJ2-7	CASSFGGMENEQYF
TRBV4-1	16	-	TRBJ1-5	CASSLDAGTVNQPQHF
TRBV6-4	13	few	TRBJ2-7	CASPLGTTYEQYF
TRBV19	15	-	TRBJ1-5	CASRRPGTGGQPQHF
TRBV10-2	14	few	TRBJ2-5	CASRGDRLQETQYF
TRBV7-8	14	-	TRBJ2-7	CASSPRQGPYEQYF
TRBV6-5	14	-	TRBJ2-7	CASSPRAGGYEQYF
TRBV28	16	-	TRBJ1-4	CASSSEKQGDNEKLFF
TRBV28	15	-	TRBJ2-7	CASSVSGTVDLLQYF
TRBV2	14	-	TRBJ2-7	CASRTDRGSYEQYF
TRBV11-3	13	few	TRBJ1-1	CASSSQGDTEAFF
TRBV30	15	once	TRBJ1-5	CAWGRGTVSNQPQHF
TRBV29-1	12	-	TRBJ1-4	CSVGTANEKLFF
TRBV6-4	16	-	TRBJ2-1	CASSDSGDPAYNEQFF
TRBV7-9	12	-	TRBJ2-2	CASSWGTGELFF
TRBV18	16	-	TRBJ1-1	CASSPLGQGMDTEAFF
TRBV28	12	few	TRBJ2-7	CASSLAFDEQYF
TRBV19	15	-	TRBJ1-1	CASSPTGWMNTEAFF
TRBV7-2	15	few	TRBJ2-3	CASQGGGRGADTQYF
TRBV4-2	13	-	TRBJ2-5	CASSSASGDSQYF